Listed here are 24 T cell receptor beta chains from one sample, sequenced in a study of T-cell reconstitution after alpha-beta-depleted transplantation in children. Unique molecular identifiers tagged the TCRbeta library. One entry per CDR3 protein results from TCRdb running MiXCR on the PCR reads. The sample lists 220,000 or so distinct CDR3 sequences, 6.5% to 9% occurring once. Here the sequenced sample was PBMCs, mostly from graft donor cells, taken 180 days after TCRalphabeta/CD19-depleted stem cell transplant. The receptor set was obtained from a male patient younger than 18 who had a stem cell transplant for acute lymphoblastic leukemia, so the T cells may come from the graft donor.

This clonotype occurred many times. V usage is TRBV3-1 and J usage is TRBJ1-5; TRBD1 agrees at 9 bases. The CDR3 totals 15 residues. Losses at the gene ends were 1 base for V and 7 bases for J; bases not matched to a gene: 5. Germline CDR1 is LGHDT and CDR2 is YNNKEL (reference sequence). The CDR3 here is CASSQGGTGIQPQHF. CDR3 bases: TGTGCCAGCAGCCAAGGGGGGACAGGGATACAGCCCCAGCATTTT.

This clonotype was seen repeatedly, ten times or more. The chain carries TRBV3-1 and TRBJ1-6; 7 positions match TRBD1. CDR1 and CDR2 (germline): LGHDT, YNNKEL (reference sequence). V was clipped by 5 bases and J by 10 bases; unmatched bases: 11. The CDR3 has 15 residues. This CDR3 is CASSARQGLGSPLHF. CDR3 nucleotides: TGTGCCAGCAGCGCCCGACAGGGATTGGGATCACCCCTCCACTTT.

This clonotype was seen ten or more times. V usage is TRBV10-3 and J usage is TRBJ2-2; no reliable D call. This CDR3 is 14 amino acids long. Germline values: CDR1 ENHRY, CDR2 SYGVKD. Between the trimmed V and J ends, which lost 5 bases and 0 bases, there was a span of 7 bases. The CDR3 region is CAISLLPNTGELFF. CDR3 in DNA: TGTGCCATCAGTCTGTTGCCGAACACCGGGGAGCTGTTTTTT.

This clonotype was counted many times. V gene TRBV7-2 combines with J gene TRBJ2-7, with 7 bases fitting TRBD1. This CDR3 is 15 amino acids long. Losses at the gene ends were 5 bases for V and 2 bases for J; bases not matched to a gene: 9. Germline-derived CDR1 and CDR2 are SGHTA and FQGNSA. The CDR3 sequence is CASSPTGTATYEQYF. The CDR3 coding sequence is TGTGCCAGCAGCCCGACAGGGACAGCCACCTACGAGCAGTACTTC.

This clonotype has at least ten counts. The chain links TRBV15 to TRBJ2-7; D might be TRBD2 (5 bases). Trimming took 2 bases from V and 5 from J, leaving 10 bases between them. The length of the CDR3 is 13 residues. Looked up from germline, CDR1 is LNHNV and CDR2 is YYDKDF (reference sequence). The CDR3: CATSRNSRDEQYF. In nucleotides, the CDR3 is TGTGCCACCAGCAGAAACTCGAGGGACGAGCAGTACTTC. Filled out from reference TRBV15 and TRBJ2-7, the complete variable domain reads DAMVIQNPRYQVTQFGKPVTLSCSQTLNHNVMYWYQQKSSQAPKLLFHYYDKDFNNEADTPDNFQSRRPNTSFCFLDIRSPGLGDTAMYLCATSRNSRDEQYFGPGTRLTVT.

This clonotype occurred a few times. CDR3 nucleotides: TGTGCCAGCAGCCCTCCCTGGCGGGGGCAGTACTTC. Translated: CASSPPWRGQYF. The rearrangement uses TRBV28 and TRBJ2-7; D is perhaps TRBD2 (6 bases). V lost 6 bases and J lost 9, with 15 bases in between. This CDR3 is built from 12 residues. Germline CDR1 is MDHEN and CDR2 is SYDVKM.

CDR3 in amino acids: CASMTRFNEQFF. CDR3 sequence (DNA): TGTGCCAGTATGACTAGATTCAATGAGCAGTTCTTC. The chain is built from TRBV2 and TRBJ2-1; tentative D call: TRBD2 (6 bases). CDR1 SNHLY and CDR2 FYNNEI come from the germline V gene. Between the trimmed V and J ends, which lost 9 bases and 6 bases, there was a span of 12 bases. The CDR3 is 12 residues long. The whole variable domain, filled in from reference TRBV2 and TRBJ2-1, reads EPEVTQTPSHQVTQMGQEVILRCVPISNHLYFYWYRQILGQKVEFLVSFYNNEISEKSEIFDDQFSVERPDGSNFTLKIRSTKLEDSAMYFCASMTRFNEQFFGPGTRLTVL.

At least ten counts were recorded for this clonotype. The chain is built from TRBV7-8 and TRBJ1-2, with D perhaps matching TRBD1 (5 bases). The CDR3 is 13 residues long. Germline V lookup: CDR1 SGHVS, CDR2 FQNEAQ. Deletions cut 4 bases from V and 7 bases from J, with 13 bases between. CDR3 residues: CASSWGGTSGYTF. CDR3 bases: TGTGCCAGCAGCTGGGGGGGTACTTCTGGCTACACCTTC.

This clonotype showed up many times. The CDR3 loop reads CASSPKEELLYTGELFF. The CDR3 DNA follows: TGTGCCAGCAGCCCCAAGGAGGAGCTCCTTTACACCGGGGAGCTGTTTTTT. V usage is TRBV9 and J usage is TRBJ2-2; tentative D call: TRBD2 (5 bases). Trimming removed 4 bases from V and 3 bases from J, with 19 bases in between. Per germline, CDR1 SGDLS and CDR2 YYNGEE. The CDR3 loop spans 17 amino acids.

This clonotype appeared many times. The chain has TRBV12-3 or TRBV12-4 and TRBJ2-1; D possibly corresponds to TRBD1 (6 bases). The CDR3 spans 13 residues. V lost 6 bases to trimming and J lost 3 bases, with 9 bases between them. CDR3 sequence: CASSIQGYNEQFF. CDR3 coding DNA: TGTGCCAGCAGCATACAGGGCTACAATGAGCAGTTCTTC.

This clonotype was seen repeatedly, ten times or more. The chain uses TRBV5-1 and TRBJ1-5; no clear D gene. The CDR3 totals 14 residues. Per the germline V gene, CDR1 is SGHRS and CDR2 is YFSETQ. V was trimmed by 1 base and J by 2 bases, leaving 7 bases between them. CDR3 in amino acids: CASSLNSGNQPQHF. Here the CDR3 DNA reads TGCGCCAGCAGCTTGAACTCGGGCAATCAGCCCCAGCATTTT.

This clonotype has a count of ten or more. This sequence joins TRBV20-1 and TRBJ1-5; 9 positions match TRBD1. This CDR3 region has 14 residues. J lost 4 bases, V lost 1 base, and 2 bases had no gene match. CDR1 and CDR2 (germline): DFQATT, SNEGSKA (reference sequence). The CDR3 loop is CSARATGGNQPQHF. CDR3 nucleotides: TGCAGTGCTAGAGCGACAGGGGGGAATCAGCCCCAGCATTTT.

In its sample, this clonotype was seen a few times. The rearrangement uses TRBV7-6 and TRBJ2-1; D remains ambiguous. CDR1 is SGHVS and CDR2 is FNYEAQ in the germline V gene. Trimming removed 5 bases from V and 15 bases from J, with 17 bases in between. The length of the CDR3 is 12 residues. The CDR3 nucleotides are TGTGCCAGCAGCCAAGGGTCCCATGGGCCGTTCTTC. Protein: CASSQGSHGPFF. Filled out from reference TRBV7-6 and TRBJ2-1, the complete variable domain reads GAGVSQSPRYKVTKRGQDVALRCDPISGHVSLYWYRQALGQGPEFLTYFNYEAQQDKSGLPNDRFSAERPEGSISTLTIQRTEQRDSAMYRCASSQGSHGPFFGPGTRLTVL.

In its sample, this clonotype was seen a few times. This rearrangement joins TRBV12-3 or TRBV12-4 to TRBJ2-7, with TRBD2 identical over 9 bases. The CDR3 spans 13 residues. Trimming removed 5 bases from V and 7 bases from J; junction bases left unmatched: 6. CDR3 bases: TGTGCCAGCAGTCAGCGGGGGGCTGGGGAGCAGTACTTC. This gives the protein CASSQRGAGEQYF.

This clonotype has a count of ten or more. The chain recombines TRBV4-2 with TRBJ2-4, with D tentatively TRBD1 (6 bases). The CDR3 runs to 17 residues. Germline V gene lookup returns CDR1 LGHNA and CDR2 YNFKEQ. Trimming removed 1 base from V and 1 base from J, with 14 bases in between. Here the CDR3 reads CASSQAGTGSAKNIQYF. The CDR3, as DNA: TGTGCCAGCAGCCAAGCGGGAACAGGGTCGGCCAAAAACATTCAGTACTTC.

This clonotype was seen many times. V and J are TRBV27 and TRBJ1-5, with 8 bases that match TRBD1. CDR1 is MNHEY and CDR2 is SMNVEV in the germline V gene (reference sequence). The trim removed 4 bases at V and 3 bases at J, leaving 2 bases unmatched. This CDR3 contains 14 residues. CDR3 in amino acids: CASSWDRTNQPQHF. In DNA, the CDR3 is TGTGCCAGCAGTTGGGACAGGACCAATCAGCCCCAGCATTTT.

This clonotype was detected many times. This chain links TRBV28 with TRBJ1-1; D uncertain. Germline CDR1 reads MDHEN; CDR2 reads SYDVKM. V was pared by 2 bases and J by 7 bases, with 11 bases between. This CDR3 is 13 amino acids long. As DNA, the CDR3 is TGTGCCAGCAGTTTACGGGCCCCCCATGAAGCTTTCTTT. It codes for CASSLRAPHEAFF. Combining the CDR3 with reference TRBV28 and TRBJ1-1 gives the whole variable domain DVKVTQSSRYLVKRTGEKVFLECVQDMDHENMFWYRQDPGLGLRLIYFSYDVKMKEKGDIPEGYSVSREKKERFSLILESASTNQTSMYLCASSLRAPHEAFFGQGTRLTVV.

This clonotype was recorded at least ten times. The rearrangement uses TRBV7-2 and TRBJ1-1; a possible D gene is TRBD1 (6 bases). This CDR3 is 16 amino acids long. Trimming removed 5 bases at V and 4 bases at J, with 20 bases between. Germline CDR1 reads SGHTA; CDR2 reads FQGNSA. CDR3 coding DNA: TGTGCCAGCAGCGGCCTTACAGGGAGCGGGGGCACTGAAGCTTTCTTT. It yields the protein CASSGLTGSGGTEAFF.

This clonotype was seen ten or more times. The V gene is TRBV4-2, the J gene TRBJ2-2; 8 nucleotides align to TRBD2. Trimming removed 7 bases from V and 3 bases from J; junction bases left unmatched: 16. From germline, CDR1 is LGHNA and CDR2 YNFKEQ. This CDR3 comprises 18 residues. The DNA for the CDR3 is TGTGCCAGCAAAGGGTCGGGAAAAGCGGGGGCTGACACCGGGGAGCTGTTTTTT. This sequence encodes CASKGSGKAGADTGELFF.

This clonotype was recorded many times. The J gene is TRBJ2-5, the V gene TRBV20-1, with 8 positions matching TRBD2. Germline V CDR1 and CDR2: DFQATT, SNEGSKA (reference sequence). The CDR3 spans 15 residues. V was clipped by 1 base and J by 3 bases; unmatched bases: 7. CDR3 DNA: TGCAGTGCTAGAGCCATGTGGACTAGCAAAGAGACCCAGTACTTC. Translation: CSARAMWTSKETQYF.

This clonotype was seen a few times. The CDR3 bases are TGTGCCAGCAGCCCCTTTGCGACCTACGAGCAGTACTTC. Residues: CASSPFATYEQYF. The chain is built from TRBV6-1 and TRBJ2-7; D uncertain. In germline, CDR1 is MNHNS, CDR2 SASEGT. CDR3 length equals 13 residues. The V and J ends lost 6 bases and 2 bases respectively, with 11 bases between them.

This clonotype was counted at least ten times. The chain links TRBV16 to TRBJ2-7; 7 nucleotides agree with TRBD2. CDR1 is KGHSY and CDR2 is FQNENV in the germline V gene. The CDR3 totals 15 residues. The trim removed 0 bases at V and 7 bases at J, leaving 9 bases unmatched. CDR3 nucleotides: TGTGCCAGCAGCCAATCGCGCAGCGGGAATAGGGAGCAGTACTTC. Amino acid sequence: CASSQSRSGNREQYF.

This clonotype was seen at least ten times. This chain links TRBV7-6 with TRBJ1-4; the D is unclear. The CDR3 runs 17 residues. V was cut by 2 bases and J by 0 bases, with 13 bases left in between. The germline V gene encodes CDR1 SGHVS and CDR2 FNYEAQ. Here the CDR3 reads CASSLLTGSATNEKLFF. The CDR3 nucleotides are TGTGCCAGCAGCTTATTAACCGGGAGTGCAACTAATGAAAAACTGTTTTTT.

This clonotype was recorded many times. V and J are TRBV24-1 and TRBJ2-4; possibly TRBD2 for D (5 bases). Trimming took 6 bases from V and 3 from J, leaving 8 bases between them. The CDR3 length is 13 residues. Germline V CDR1 and CDR2: KGHDR, SFDVKD. CDR3 sequence (DNA): TGTGCCACCAGTTCCCGGGGCAAAAACATTCAGTACTTC. It is translated as CATSSRGKNIQYF.